This is a list of T cell receptor beta chains from one sample in a study of cytomegalovirus exposure and HLA in healthy donors. TCRdb's copy holds only in-frame clones and misses some; the assay was immunoSEQ multiplex PCR. The sample includes 70,000 to 90,000 clones, around 65% of them seen just once. Specimen: PBMCs. These TCRs come from a man aged 55 to 70 in good health and CMV-seropositive. CDR3s include the opening cysteine and the closing phenylalanine or tryptophan. A D gene is named only where the DNA matches it firmly. Clone size is given for some rows only: seen once, a few or many times, or a class if the clone is expanded.

cdr3_aa	cdr3_nt	d_call	clone_size	v_call	j_call
CASSFGGSSSYEQYF	TGTGCCAGCAGCTTCGGGGGGTCTAGCTCCTACGAGCAGTACTTC	TRBD2	NA	TRBV5-4	TRBJ2-7
CASSRSQGYGTQYF	TGTGCCAGCAGTCGCTCCCAGGGTTATGGGACCCAGTACTTC	NA	NA	TRBV6-5	TRBJ2-5
CASSPMIGNEQFF	TGTGCCAGCAGCCCCATGATCGGCAATGAGCAGTTCTTC	NA	few	TRBV9	TRBJ2-1
CASSPLASEQFF	TGTGCCAGCAGCCCCCTAGCGAGTGAGCAGTTCTTC	NA	NA	TRBV7-9	TRBJ2-1
CAWRRTGCEQYF	TGTGCCTGGAGGAGGACAGGGTGTGAGCAGTACTTC	TRBD1	NA	TRBV30	TRBJ2-5
CASSLPSGGGYEQYF	TGTGCCAGCAGCCTCCCTAGCGGGGGGGGTTACGAGCAGTACTTC	TRBD2	NA	TRBV7-2	TRBJ2-7
CASSEARGTGEVRAFF	TGTGCCAGCAGTGAAGCGCGAGGGACAGGGGAAGTGCGAGCTTTCTTT	TRBD1	NA	TRBV2	TRBJ1-1
CASSPLDSVNQPQHF	TGTGCCAGCAGCCCCTTGGACAGCGTCAATCAGCCCCAGCATTTT	NA	NA	TRBV9	TRBJ1-5
CASSASQGPSYEQYF	TGTGCCAGCAGTGCCTCCCAGGGGCCCTCCTACGAGCAGTACTTC	NA	once	TRBV2	TRBJ2-7
CASNTQRVATNEKLFF	TGTGCCAGCAACACCCAGCGGGTAGCAACTAATGAAAAACTGTTTTTT	NA	NA	TRBV4-2	TRBJ1-4
CAGQQSPNTEAFF	TGTGCTGGCCAACAGAGCCCGAACACTGAAGCTTTCTTT	NA	NA	TRBV5-4	TRBJ1-1
CASSPNRNEKLFF	TGTGCCAGCTCACCCAACAGAAATGAAAAACTGTTTTTT	NA	NA	TRBV18	TRBJ1-4
CASSLRAVDYGYTF	TGTGCCAGCAGCTTGAGGGCAGTTGACTATGGCTACACCTTC	NA	NA	TRBV7-2	TRBJ1-2
CAALQGQGSGNTIYF	TGTGCCGCGCTACAGGGACAGGGCTCTGGAAACACCATATATTTT	TRBD1	few	TRBV10-3	TRBJ1-3
CSSTMLQGSTEAFF	TGTTCCAGCACCATGCTACAGGGAAGCACTGAAGCTTTCTTT	NA	NA	TRBV7-9	TRBJ1-1
CASSRPGVVAGELFF	TGTGCCAGCAGTCGACCAGGGGTCGTCGCCGGGGAGCTGTTTTTT	NA	NA	TRBV27	TRBJ2-2
CASSLALGTGAIAKNIQYF	TGTGCCAGCAGCTTGGCGCTCGGGACAGGGGCGATAGCCAAAAACATTCAGTACTTC	TRBD1	NA	TRBV5-6	TRBJ2-4
CASRLREYNEQFF	TGTGCCAGCAGGCTCCGGGAGTACAATGAGCAGTTCTTC	NA	NA	TRBV6-5	TRBJ2-1
CASSYSPRQSAFF	TGTGCCAGCAGTTACTCGCCGCGTCAATCAGCTTTCTTT	NA	NA	TRBV6-5	TRBJ1-1
CAWGHGTGELFF	TGTGCCTGGGGACATGGGACCGGGGAGCTGTTTTTT	NA	NA	TRBV30	TRBJ2-2
CASSAEDRGGYEQYF	TGTGCCAGCAGCGCAGAGGACAGGGGAGGCTACGAGCAGTACTTC	TRBD1	NA	TRBV9	TRBJ2-7
CASSVGGAYNEQFF	TGTGCCAGCAGCGTTGGCGGAGCCTACAATGAGCAGTTCTTC	NA	NA	TRBV9	TRBJ2-1
CASSPNPDSSGELFF	TGTGCCAGCTCACCAAACCCTGATTCGAGCGGGGAGCTGTTTTTT	NA	NA	TRBV18	TRBJ2-2
CASSLAQETEAFF	TGTGCCAGCAGCTTAGCACAGGAGACTGAAGCTTTCTTT	NA	NA	TRBV11-3	TRBJ1-1
CASSYSGSTGEQYF	TGTGCCAGCAGTTACTCCGGGTCCACTGGCGAGCAGTACTTC	NA	few	TRBV6-5	TRBJ2-7
CASTIRDRVSCDGYTF	TGTGCCAGCACCATCCGGGACAGGGTGTCTTGCGATGGCTACACCTTC	TRBD1	few	TRBV6-4	TRBJ1-2
CASRRGGAFTDTQYF	TGTGCCAGTAGGAGGGGGGGTGCTTTCACAGATACGCAGTATTTT	NA	NA	TRBV19	TRBJ2-3
CASSVGLNEQYF	TGTGCCAGCAGTGTCGGACTGAACGAGCAGTACTTC	NA	NA	TRBV25-1	TRBJ2-7
CASSPPPRAAEAFF	TGTGCCAGCAGCCCACCCCCCAGGGCCGCTGAAGCTTTCTTT	NA	few	TRBV7-9	TRBJ1-1
CASSPLTASNQPQHF	TGTGCCAGCAGTCCCCTGACAGCTAGCAATCAGCCCCAGCATTTT	NA	NA	TRBV6-5	TRBJ1-5
CASSLLRGGPSSGANVLTF	TGTGCCAGCAGCTTACTCCGCGGGGGCCCTAGCTCTGGGGCCAACGTCCTGACTTTC	NA	NA	TRBV7-2	TRBJ2-6
CASSPIRGYRGWGETQYF	TGTGCCAGTAGTCCAATTCGGGGGTACAGGGGATGGGGTGAAACGCAGTATTTT	NA	NA	TRBV19	TRBJ2-3
CASRDRASSTDTQYF	TGCGCCAGCCGGGACAGGGCCTCTAGCACAGATACGCAGTATTTT	TRBD1	NA	TRBV10-2	TRBJ2-3
CSVGLAGGLNEQYF	TGCAGCGTTGGCCTAGCGGGAGGGTTAAACGAGCAGTACTTC	TRBD2	NA	TRBV29-1	TRBJ2-7
CASSRDRDTGELFF	TGTGCCAGTAGTAGGGACAGGGACACCGGGGAGCTGTTTTTT	TRBD1	NA	TRBV19	TRBJ2-2
CASSGAGKAKNIQYF	TGTGCCAGCAGTGGGGCAGGGAAAGCCAAAAACATTCAGTACTTC	NA	NA	TRBV28	TRBJ2-4
CASCPLAGVNNEQFF	TGTGCCAGCTGCCCACTAGCGGGGGTGAACAATGAGCAGTTCTTC	TRBD2	NA	TRBV27	TRBJ2-1
CASSPTLYEQYF	TGTGCCAGCAGCCCTACCTTATACGAGCAGTACTTC	NA	NA	TRBV28	TRBJ2-7
CASSSTGDFNQPQHF	TGTGCCAGCAGCTCTACAGGGGATTTCAATCAGCCCCAGCATTTT	TRBD1	NA	TRBV11-2	TRBJ1-5
CASSDTGSNTGELFF	TGTGCCAGCAGCGACACGGGATCGAACACCGGGGAGCTGTTTTTT	NA	NA	TRBV9	TRBJ2-2
CASSLGLAETQYF	TGCGCCAGCAGCTTGGGACTGGCGGAGACCCAGTACTTC	NA	NA	TRBV5-1	TRBJ2-5
CAIRRAGGDNEQFF	TGTGCCATCAGAAGGGCGGGAGGGGACAATGAGCAGTTCTTC	TRBD2	NA	TRBV10-3	TRBJ2-1
CASSQEPGQTKDTIYF	TGCGCCAGCAGCCAAGAGCCGGGACAGACAAAGGACACCATATATTTT	TRBD1	NA	TRBV4-1	TRBJ1-3
CASPGHFPYGYTF	TGCGCCAGCCCGGGACACTTCCCCTATGGCTACACCTTC	NA	few	TRBV10-1	TRBJ1-2
CASSPSVNTEAFF	TGTGCCAGCAGCCCATCAGTGAACACTGAAGCTTTCTTT	NA	NA	TRBV6-5	TRBJ1-1
CAIGQGAVEQYF	TGTGCCATAGGCCAGGGGGCGGTCGAGCAGTACTTC	TRBD1	few	TRBV10-3	TRBJ2-7
CASSLDRGTQYF	TGTGCCAGCAGCTTGGATCGAGGAACCCAGTACTTC	NA	NA	TRBV5-4	TRBJ2-5